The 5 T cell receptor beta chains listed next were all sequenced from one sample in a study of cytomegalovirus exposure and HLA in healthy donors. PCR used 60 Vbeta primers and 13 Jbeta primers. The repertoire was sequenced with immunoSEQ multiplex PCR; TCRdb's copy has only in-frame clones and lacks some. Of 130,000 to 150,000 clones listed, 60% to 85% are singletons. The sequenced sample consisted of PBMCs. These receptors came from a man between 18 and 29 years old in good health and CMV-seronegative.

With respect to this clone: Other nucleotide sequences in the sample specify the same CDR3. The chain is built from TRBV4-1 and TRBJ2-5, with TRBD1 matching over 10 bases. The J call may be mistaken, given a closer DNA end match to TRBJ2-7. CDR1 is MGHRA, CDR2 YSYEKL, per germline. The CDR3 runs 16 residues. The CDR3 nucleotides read TGCGCCAGCAGCCAAGGTCCGGGACAGGGGACCTACGAGCAGTACTTC. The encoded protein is CASSQGPGQGTYEQYF.

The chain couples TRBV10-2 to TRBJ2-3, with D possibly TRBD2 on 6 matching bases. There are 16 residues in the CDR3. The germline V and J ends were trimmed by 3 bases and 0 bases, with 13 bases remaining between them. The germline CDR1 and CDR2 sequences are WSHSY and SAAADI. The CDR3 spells CASSDRGTASTDTQYF. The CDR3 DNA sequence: TGCGCCAGCAGTGACCGGGGGACGGCTAGCACAGATACGCAGTATTTT.

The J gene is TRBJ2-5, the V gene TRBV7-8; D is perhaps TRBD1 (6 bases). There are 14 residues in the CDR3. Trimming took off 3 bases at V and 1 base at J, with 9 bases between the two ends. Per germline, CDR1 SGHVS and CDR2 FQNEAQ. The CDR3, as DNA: TGTGCCAGCAGCTTGGGGACACCCCAAGAGACCCAGTACTTC. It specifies CASSLGTPQETQYF.

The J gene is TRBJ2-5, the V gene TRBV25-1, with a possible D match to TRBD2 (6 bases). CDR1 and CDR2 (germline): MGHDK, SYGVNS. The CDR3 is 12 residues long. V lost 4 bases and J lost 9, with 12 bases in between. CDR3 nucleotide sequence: TGTGCCAGCAGTGCAGGGCCGGGGGCCCAGTACTTC. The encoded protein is CASSAGPGAQYF.

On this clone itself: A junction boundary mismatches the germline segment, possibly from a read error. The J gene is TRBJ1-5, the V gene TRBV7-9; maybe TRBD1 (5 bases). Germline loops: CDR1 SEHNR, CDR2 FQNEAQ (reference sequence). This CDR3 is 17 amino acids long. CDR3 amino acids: CSSSLESTAHSNQPQHF. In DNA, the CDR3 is TGTTCCAGCAGCTTAGAGTCGACAGCCCATAGCAATCAGCCCCAGCATTTT.